The 24 T cell receptor beta chains below all came from one sample that was sequenced in a study of T cell responses to AZD1222 COVID-19 vaccine. The repertoire was sequenced with immunoSEQ multiplex PCR; TCRdb's copy has only in-frame clones and lacks some. Of 150,000 to 200,000 clones in the sample, 85% to 95% were seen once. Here the sequenced sample was peripheral blood, taken on day 0 of AZD1222 vaccination. These receptors came from an adult in good health.

The rearrangement joins TRBV5-1 to TRBJ2-7; D ambiguous. Looked up from germline, CDR1 is SGHRS and CDR2 is YFSETQ. This CDR3 has 11 residues. Trimming cost V 4 bases and J 0 bases, with 2 bases left between them. The CDR3 DNA follows: TGCGCCAGCAGCGGCTCCTACGAGCAGTACTTC. Its translation is CASSGSYEQYF. The complete variable domain, with remaining parts taken from reference TRBV5-1 and TRBJ2-7, reads KAGVTQTPRYLIKTRGQQVTLSCSPISGHRSVSWYQQTPGQGLQFLFEYFSETQRNKGNFPGRFSGRQFSNSRSEMNVSTLELGDSALYLCASSGSYEQYFGPGTRLTVT.

This clone was seen once. The V gene is TRBV27, the J gene TRBJ1-3; no firm D call. The germline V gene encodes CDR1 MNHEY and CDR2 SMNVEV (reference sequence). This CDR3 comprises 14 residues. V dropped 3 bases and J dropped 4 bases, with 10 bases sitting between them. CDR3 protein: CASSLARSGNTIYF. CDR3 DNA: TGTGCCAGCAGTTTGGCTAGGTCCGGAAACACCATATATTTT.

The chain employs TRBV5-6 and TRBJ1-2; no reliable D call. The CDR3 consists of 17 residues. CDR1 and CDR2 from the germline V gene are SGHDT and YYEEEE. V was pared by 6 bases and J by 2 bases, with 23 bases between. The CDR3, as DNA: TGTGCCAGCAACAAGGTCCGGTGGAGAGGGAGAAACTATGGCTACACCTTC. The encoded protein is CASNKVRWRGRNYGYTF.

The chain has TRBV14 and TRBJ2-7; perhaps D is TRBD1 or TRBD2 (5 bases each). The CDR3 runs 15 residues. The V end was cut by 0 bases, the J end by 7 bases, with 16 bases between. Germline assignment: CDR1 SGHDN and CDR2 FVKESK. In DNA, the CDR3 is TGTGCCAGCAGCCAAGATTGGGGGAGCCATCGGGAGCAGTACTTC. This encodes CASSQDWGSHREQYF. Using reference TRBV14 and TRBJ2-7 for the parts outside the CDR3, the full variable domain is EAGVTQFPSHSVIEKGQTVTLRCDPISGHDNLYWYRRVMGKEIKFLLHFVKESKQDESGMPNNRFLAERTGGTYSTLKVQPAELEDSGVYFCASSQDWGSHREQYFGPGTRLTVT.

The genes are TRBV28 and TRBJ1-5, with TRBD1 as a possible D gene (6 bases). This CDR3 is built from 16 residues. The V gene's germline CDR1 is MDHEN and CDR2 SYDVKM. Trimming removed 4 bases at V and 2 bases at J, with 15 bases between. Here the CDR3 reads CASSSSGVIGNQPQHF. Here the CDR3 DNA reads TGTGCCAGCAGTTCCTCAGGGGTGATTGGCAATCAGCCCCAGCATTTT.

This sequence joins TRBV28 and TRBJ2-4; 7 bases agree with TRBD1. After removal of 2 bases from V and 7 bases from J, the junction contained 8 bases not matched to a gene. This CDR3 region has 15 residues. The germline CDR1 and CDR2 sequences are MDHEN and SYDVKM. The CDR3 bases are TGTGCCAGCAGTTTACAATCAGGGGGTGGGAACATTCAGTACTTC. This gives the protein CASSLQSGGGNIQYF.

Here the CDR3 reads CAWSVSLSNQPQHF. The DNA for the CDR3 is TGTGCCTGGAGTGTTTCACTTAGCAATCAGCCCCAGCATTTT. The chain carries TRBV30 and TRBJ1-5, with unresolved D. This CDR3 has 14 residues. Germline CDR1 is GTSNPN and CDR2 is SVGIG (reference sequence). V lost 0 bases and J 0 bases, leaving 6 bases between the germline ends.

J is TRBJ1-4 and V is TRBV10-3, with 9 bases lining up with TRBD1. The germline gives CDR1 ENHRY, CDR2 SYGVKD. Trimming at V came to 4 bases and at J to 6 bases, leaving 0 bases not matched to a gene. This CDR3 is 13 amino acids long. The CDR3: CAISGTGDEKLFF. DNA for the CDR3: TGTGCCATCAGTGGGACAGGGGATGAAAAACTGTTTTTT.

V usage is TRBV4-2 and J usage is TRBJ2-3; perhaps TRBD2 as D (6 bases). The CDR3 sequence is 15 residues long. V shed 1 base and J shed 4 bases, with 12 bases lying between them. The germline V gene has CDR1 LGHNA and CDR2 YNFKEQ. CDR3 DNA: TGTGCCAGCAGCCAAGGAGGGAGGATGCCAGATACGCAGTATTTT. Translating gives CASSQGGRMPDTQYF.

V gene TRBV7-9 combines with J gene TRBJ2-7; the D gene is possibly TRBD2 (5 bases). CDR3 length equals 15 residues. The germline gives CDR1 SEHNR, CDR2 FQNEAQ (reference sequence). The ends were cut back, 0 bases at V and 7 bases at J, with 16 bases in the middle. CDR3 nucleotides: TGTGCCAGCAGCTTAGCGACCGGGTTCTCGGGAGAGCAGTACTTC. Protein: CASSLATGFSGEQYF.

The genes are TRBV27 and TRBJ2-5; 12 bases match TRBD2. The CDR3 has 15 residues. Germline trimming cut 4 bases from V and 5 bases from J; bases unmatched to any gene: 5. From germline, CDR1 is MNHEY and CDR2 SMNVEV (reference sequence). The CDR3 DNA sequence: TGTGCCAGCAGTTCATGGACTAGCGGGGAGGAGACCCAGTACTTC. It codes for CASSSWTSGEETQYF.

The chain uses TRBV30 and TRBJ2-5; 9 bases line up with TRBD2. CDR3 length equals 15 residues. The trim removed 2 bases at V and 2 bases at J, leaving 6 bases unmatched. Germline CDR1 GTSNPN, CDR2 SVGIG (reference sequence). The CDR3 is CAWSRLAGPQETQYF. CDR3 sequence (DNA): TGTGCCTGGAGTCGCCTAGCGGGACCACAAGAGACCCAGTACTTC. Filled out from reference TRBV30 and TRBJ2-5, the complete variable domain reads SQTIHQWPATLVQPVGSPLSLECTVEGTSNPNLYWYRQAAGRGLQLLFYSVGIGQISSEVPQNLSASRPQDRQFILSSKKLLLSDSGFYLCAWSRLAGPQETQYFGPGTRLLVL.

This clone was observed a handful of times. The genes are TRBV11-2 and TRBJ1-2, with TRBD1 matching 7 bases. V lost 4 bases and J lost 6; bases outside the gene matches: 11. The germline gives CDR1 SGHAT, CDR2 FQNNGV. This CDR3 spans 15 amino acids. DNA of the CDR3: TGTGCCAGCAGCTCCCTCTGGAGGGGGCAGGATGGCTACACCTTC. This codes for CASSSLWRGQDGYTF.

In nucleotides, the CDR3 is TGTGCCAGCAGCCAATCCTGGGCCTCTGGAAACACCATATATTTT. Its protein is CASSQSWASGNTIYF. The chain is built from TRBV3-1 (or the pseudogene TRBV3-2) and TRBJ1-3; D remains unclear. V was trimmed by 2 bases and J by 0 bases, leaving 8 bases between them. The CDR3 is made up of 15 amino acids. The germline CDR1 and CDR2 sequences are LGHDT and YNNKEL (reference sequence).

The J gene is TRBJ1-4, the V gene TRBV25-1; D is uncertain. V was trimmed by 0 bases and J by 5 bases, leaving 16 bases between them. The germline CDR1 and CDR2 sequences are MGHDK and SYGVNS. This CDR3 has 17 residues. The CDR3 DNA sequence: TGTGCCAGCAGTGAATACCTACCCAGGACGGGGAATGAAAAACTGTTTTTT. This sequence encodes CASSEYLPRTGNEKLFF.

J is TRBJ2-1 and V is TRBV6-6; D is unresolved. The CDR3 is 15 residues long. Between the trimmed V and J ends, which lost 0 bases and 6 bases, there was a span of 12 bases. Germline V CDR1 and CDR2: MNHNY, SVGAGI (reference sequence). CDR3 bases: TGTGCCAGCAGTTACTCGAGGCCCAACCCCAATGAGCAGTTCTTC. Its protein is CASSYSRPNPNEQFF.

The V and J genes are TRBV6-5 and TRBJ2-7, with 9 bases matching TRBD1. V was pared by 0 bases and J by 6 bases, with 9 bases of the junction left unmatched. Germline V gene lookup returns CDR1 MNHEY and CDR2 SVGAGI. The CDR3 has 16 residues. The CDR3, as DNA: TGTGCCAGCAGTTACTCGAGGGACAGGGCTCGCGGCGAGCAGTACTTC. It specifies CASSYSRDRARGEQYF.

The V gene is TRBV7-9, the J gene TRBJ2-4; 10 bases are shared with TRBD2. The V and J ends lost 5 bases and 2 bases, in that order; junction bases with no gene match: 12. Germline assignment: CDR1 SEHNR and CDR2 FQNEAQ (reference sequence). The CDR3 spans 18 residues. CDR3 loop: CASSPSAGGLISKNIQYF. The CDR3 DNA is TGTGCCAGCAGCCCTTCAGCGGGGGGGCTGATTTCCAAAAACATTCAGTACTTC.

Only one count was recorded for this clone. The chain uses TRBV28 and TRBJ2-7; TRBD1 aligns across 8 bases. This CDR3 has 15 amino acids. V trimming: 3 bases; J trimming: 5 bases; junction bases outside the gene matches: 9. CDR1 is MDHEN, CDR2 SYDVKM, per germline. The CDR3 loop is CASSFSRGQADEQYF. The CDR3 DNA reads as TGTGCCAGCAGTTTTAGTAGGGGACAGGCCGACGAGCAGTACTTC.

V and J are TRBV6-5 and TRBJ1-4; 7 bases are a match to TRBD1. Germline values: CDR1 MNHEY, CDR2 SVGAGI. V gave up 5 bases and J gave up 3 bases; unmatched junction bases: 6. The CDR3 consists of 15 residues. This CDR3 reads CASSPGQAANEKLFF. The CDR3 DNA reads TGTGCCAGCAGTCCCGGACAGGCGGCTAATGAAAAACTGTTTTTT.

V is TRBV4-1 and J is TRBJ2-1, with a tentative D call TRBD2 (5 bases). The CDR3 is 17 residues long. Per the germline V gene, CDR1 is MGHRA and CDR2 is YSYEKL. The germline V and J ends were trimmed by 0 bases and 0 bases, with 12 bases remaining between them. CDR3 sequence: CASSQDGLAGSYNEQFF. For the CDR3, the DNA is TGCGCCAGCAGCCAAGACGGACTGGCGGGCTCCTACAATGAGCAGTTCTTC.

The rearrangement uses TRBV6-9 and TRBJ1-3; D remains ambiguous. The CDR3 length is 17 residues. V gave up 0 bases and J gave up 0 bases, with 12 bases separating them. CDR1 is MNHGY, CDR2 SVAAGI, per germline. The CDR3 spells CASSYSAANPSGNTIYF. In DNA form, the CDR3 reads TGTGCCAGCAGTTATTCGGCTGCGAATCCCTCTGGAAACACCATATATTTT.

This chain connects TRBV10-1 to TRBJ2-1; unclear D gene. The CDR3 is 13 residues long. CDR1 is WNHNN and CDR2 is SYGVQD in the germline V gene (reference sequence). Trimming took 6 bases from V and 8 from J, leaving 14 bases between them. This chain's CDR3 is CASSVGGMDEQFF. CDR3 sequence (DNA): TGCGCCAGCAGCGTCGGTGGGATGGATGAGCAGTTCTTC.

The rearrangement joins TRBV3-1 (or the pseudogene TRBV3-2) to TRBJ2-5; no definite D call. Germline-derived CDR1 and CDR2 are LGHDT and YNNKEL (reference sequence). The CDR3 runs 14 residues. V lost 3 bases and J lost 3, with 11 bases in between. In DNA, the CDR3 is TGTGCCAGCAGCCACAAGACATCCAAAGAGACCCAGTACTTC. It is translated as CASSHKTSKETQYF.